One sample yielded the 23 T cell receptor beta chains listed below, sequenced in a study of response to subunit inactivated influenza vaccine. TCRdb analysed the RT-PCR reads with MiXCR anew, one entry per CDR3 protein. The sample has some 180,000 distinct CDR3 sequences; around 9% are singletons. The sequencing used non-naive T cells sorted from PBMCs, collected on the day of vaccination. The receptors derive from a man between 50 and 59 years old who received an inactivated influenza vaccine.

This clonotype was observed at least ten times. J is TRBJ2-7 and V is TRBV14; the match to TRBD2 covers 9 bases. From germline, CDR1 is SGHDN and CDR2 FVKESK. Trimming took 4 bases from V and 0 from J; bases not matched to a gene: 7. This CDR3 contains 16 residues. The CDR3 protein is CASSLGASGVSYEQYF. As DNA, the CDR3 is TGTGCCAGCAGCCTTGGGGCTAGCGGGGTCTCCTACGAGCAGTACTTC.

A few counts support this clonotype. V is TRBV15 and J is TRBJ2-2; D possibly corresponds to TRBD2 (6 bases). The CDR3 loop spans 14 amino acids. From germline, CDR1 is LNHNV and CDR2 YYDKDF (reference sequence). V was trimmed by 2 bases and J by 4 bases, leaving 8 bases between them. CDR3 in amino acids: CATSRISGTGELFF. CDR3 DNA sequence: TGTGCCACCAGCAGAATTAGCGGCACCGGGGAGCTGTTTTTT. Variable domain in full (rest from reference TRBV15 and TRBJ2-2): DAMVIQNPRYQVTQFGKPVTLSCSQTLNHNVMYWYQQKSSQAPKLLFHYYDKDFNNEADTPDNFQSRRPNTSFCFLDIRSPGLGDTAMYLCATSRISGTGELFFGEGSRLTVL.

CDR3 sequence reads: CASSQDVTGRAGELFF. CDR3 nucleotide sequence: TGCGCCAGCAGCCAAGACGTAACCGGGCGGGCCGGGGAGCTGTTTTTT. The chain employs TRBV4-3 and TRBJ2-2; perhaps TRBD2 as D (5 bases). Germline V gene sequence: CDR1 LGHNA, CDR2 YSLEER. Trimming took 0 bases from V and 6 from J, leaving 14 bases between them. The CDR3 extends over 16 amino acids.

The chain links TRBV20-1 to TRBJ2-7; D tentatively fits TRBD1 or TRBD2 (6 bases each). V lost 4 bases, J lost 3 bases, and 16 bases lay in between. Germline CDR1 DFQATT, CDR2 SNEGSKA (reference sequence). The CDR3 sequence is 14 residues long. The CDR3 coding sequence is TGCAGTGCTAAAGCGGGCAGGGGAAACTACGAGCAGTACTTC. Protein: CSAKAGRGNYEQYF.

The CDR3 DNA is TGCAGTGCTAGATTGGGACTAGCGGGGTACAATGAGCAGTTCTTC. It yields the protein CSARLGLAGYNEQFF. The chain employs TRBV20-1 and TRBJ2-1; 13 bases agree with TRBD2. The V and J ends lost 2 bases and 4 bases, in that order; junction bases with no gene match: 2. The CDR3 sequence is 15 residues long. Per the germline V gene, CDR1 is DFQATT and CDR2 is SNEGSKA (reference sequence).

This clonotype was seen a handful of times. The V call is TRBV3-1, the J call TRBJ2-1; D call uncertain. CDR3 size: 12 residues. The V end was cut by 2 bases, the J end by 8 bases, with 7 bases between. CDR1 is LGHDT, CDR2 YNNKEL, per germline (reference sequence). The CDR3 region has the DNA TGTGCCAGCAGCCAATTGGGATATGAGCAGTTCTTC. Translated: CASSQLGYEQFF.

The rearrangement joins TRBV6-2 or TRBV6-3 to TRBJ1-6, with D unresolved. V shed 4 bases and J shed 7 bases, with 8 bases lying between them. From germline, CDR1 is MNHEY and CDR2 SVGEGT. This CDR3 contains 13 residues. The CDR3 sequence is CASSFAGNSPLHF. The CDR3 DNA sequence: TGTGCCAGCAGTTTCGCCGGGAATTCACCCCTCCACTTT.

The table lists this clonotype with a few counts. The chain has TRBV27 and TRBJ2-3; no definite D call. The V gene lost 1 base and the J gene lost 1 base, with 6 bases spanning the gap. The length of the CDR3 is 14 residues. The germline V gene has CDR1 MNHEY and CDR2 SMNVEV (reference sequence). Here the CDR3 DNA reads TGTGCCAGCAGTTTATTCCCAGGCACAGATACGCAGTATTTT. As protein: CASSLFPGTDTQYF.

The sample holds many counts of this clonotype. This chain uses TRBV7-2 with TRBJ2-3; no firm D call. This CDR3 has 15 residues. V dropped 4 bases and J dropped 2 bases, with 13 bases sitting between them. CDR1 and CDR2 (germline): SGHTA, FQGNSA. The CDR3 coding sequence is TGTGCCAGCAGCTCCGACGGCCGATCCACAGATACGCAGTATTTT. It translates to CASSSDGRSTDTQYF.

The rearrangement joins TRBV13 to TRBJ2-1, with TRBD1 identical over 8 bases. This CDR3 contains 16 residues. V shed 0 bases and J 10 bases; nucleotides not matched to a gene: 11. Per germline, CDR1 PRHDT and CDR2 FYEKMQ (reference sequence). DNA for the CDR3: TGTGCCAGCAGCTTAGGCCTAGGACAGGGAGAGGGGGAGCAGTTCTTC. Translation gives CASSLGLGQGEGEQFF.

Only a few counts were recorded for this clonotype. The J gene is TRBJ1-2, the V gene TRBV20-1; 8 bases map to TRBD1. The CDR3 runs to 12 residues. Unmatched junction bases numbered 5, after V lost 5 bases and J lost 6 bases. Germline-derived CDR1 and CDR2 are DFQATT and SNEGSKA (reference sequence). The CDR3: CSAQDRADGYTF. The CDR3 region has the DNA TGCAGTGCTCAGGACAGGGCAGATGGCTACACCTTC.

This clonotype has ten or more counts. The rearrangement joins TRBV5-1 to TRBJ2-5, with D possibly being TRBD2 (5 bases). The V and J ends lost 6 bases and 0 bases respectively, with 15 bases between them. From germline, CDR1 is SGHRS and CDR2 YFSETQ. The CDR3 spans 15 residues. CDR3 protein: CASKSSGYYQETQYF. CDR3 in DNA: TGCGCCAGCAAATCTTCGGGGTACTACCAAGAGACCCAGTACTTC.

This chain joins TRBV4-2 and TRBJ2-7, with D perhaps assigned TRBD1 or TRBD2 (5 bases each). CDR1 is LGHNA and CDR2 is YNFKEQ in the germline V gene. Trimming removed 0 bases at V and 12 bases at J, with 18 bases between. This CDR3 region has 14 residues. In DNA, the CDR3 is TGTGCCAGCAGCCAAGAGGTGGGGACCCCCTCTTGGTACTTC. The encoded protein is CASSQEVGTPSWYF.

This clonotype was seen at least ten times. Here the CDR3 reads CASTRDVSSGGTANEQYF. CDR3 nucleotides: TGTGCCAGCACCCGGGACGTATCGAGCGGGGGGACCGCTAACGAGCAGTACTTC. The V and J genes are TRBV6-2 or TRBV6-3 and TRBJ2-7; 9 bases agree with TRBD2. The CDR3 contains 18 residues. The V gene's germline CDR1 is MNHEY and CDR2 SVGEGT. V gave up 7 bases and J gave up 5 bases; unmatched junction bases: 21.

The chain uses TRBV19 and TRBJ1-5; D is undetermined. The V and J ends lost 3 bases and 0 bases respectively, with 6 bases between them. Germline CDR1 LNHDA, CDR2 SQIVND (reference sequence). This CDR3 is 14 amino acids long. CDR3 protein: CASSIWGSNQPQHF. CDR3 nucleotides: TGTGCCAGTAGTATTTGGGGTAGCAATCAGCCCCAGCATTTT.

CDR3 DNA sequence: TGTGCCAGCAGCCAACGGGACCGTACCCCCTACTATGGCTACACCTTC. It yields the protein CASSQRDRTPYYGYTF. The chain couples TRBV4-2 to TRBJ1-2, with a possible D match to TRBD1 (5 bases). The germline V and J ends were trimmed by 2 bases and 3 bases, with 16 bases remaining between them. Germline V gene data show CDR1 as LGHNA and CDR2 as YNFKEQ. The length of the CDR3 is 16 residues.

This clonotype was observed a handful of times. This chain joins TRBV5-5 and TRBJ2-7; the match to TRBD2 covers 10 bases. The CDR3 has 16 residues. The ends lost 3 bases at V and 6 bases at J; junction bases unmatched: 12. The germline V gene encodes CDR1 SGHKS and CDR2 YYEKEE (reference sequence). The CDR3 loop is CASSYGASGRLGEQYF. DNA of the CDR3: TGTGCCAGCAGCTATGGGGCTAGCGGGAGATTAGGCGAGCAGTACTTC.

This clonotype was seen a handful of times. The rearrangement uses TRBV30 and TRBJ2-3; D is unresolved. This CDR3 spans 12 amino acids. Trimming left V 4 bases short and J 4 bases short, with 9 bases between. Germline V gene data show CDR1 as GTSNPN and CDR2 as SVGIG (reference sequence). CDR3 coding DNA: TGTGCCTGGACGACGTCAGCAGATACGCAGTATTTT. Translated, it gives CAWTTSADTQYF.

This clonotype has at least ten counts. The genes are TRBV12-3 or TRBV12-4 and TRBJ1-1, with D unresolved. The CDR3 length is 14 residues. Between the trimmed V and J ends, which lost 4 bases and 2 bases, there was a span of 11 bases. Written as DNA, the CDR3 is TGTGCCAGCAGTTCCCGGACTGAAAACACTGAAGCTTTCTTT. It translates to CASSSRTENTEAFF.

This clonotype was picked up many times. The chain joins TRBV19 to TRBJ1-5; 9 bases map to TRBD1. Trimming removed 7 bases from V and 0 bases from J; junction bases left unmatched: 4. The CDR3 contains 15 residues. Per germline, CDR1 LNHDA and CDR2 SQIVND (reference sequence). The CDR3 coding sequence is TGTGCCAGTATCCGGGACAGGGATAGCAATCAGCCCCAGCATTTT. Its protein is CASIRDRDSNQPQHF.

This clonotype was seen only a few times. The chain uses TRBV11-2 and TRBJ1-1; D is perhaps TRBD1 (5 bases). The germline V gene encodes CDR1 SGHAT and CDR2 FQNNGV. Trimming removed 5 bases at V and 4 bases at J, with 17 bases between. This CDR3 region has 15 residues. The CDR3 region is CASSAQGGWSTEAFF. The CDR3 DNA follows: TGTGCCAGCAGCGCCCAGGGCGGGTGGAGCACTGAAGCTTTCTTT.

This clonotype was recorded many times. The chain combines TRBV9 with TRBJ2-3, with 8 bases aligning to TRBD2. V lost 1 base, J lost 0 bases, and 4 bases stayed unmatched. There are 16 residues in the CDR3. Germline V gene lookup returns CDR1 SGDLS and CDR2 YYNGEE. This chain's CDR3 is CASSVLAGSSTDTQYF. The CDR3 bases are TGTGCCAGCAGCGTACTAGCGGGTTCTAGCACAGATACGCAGTATTTT. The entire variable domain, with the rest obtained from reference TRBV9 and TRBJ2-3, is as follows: DSGVTQTPKHLITATGQRVTLRCSPRSGDLSVYWYQQSLDQGLQFLIQYYNGEERAKGNILERFSAQQFPDLHSELNLSSLELGDSALYFCASSVLAGSSTDTQYFGPGTRLTVL.

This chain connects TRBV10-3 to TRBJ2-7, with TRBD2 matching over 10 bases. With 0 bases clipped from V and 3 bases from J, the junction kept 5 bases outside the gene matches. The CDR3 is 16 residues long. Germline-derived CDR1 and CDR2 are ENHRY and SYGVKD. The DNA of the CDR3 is TGTGCCATCAGTGAGTCAAAGGGACTAGCGATCTACGAGCAGTACTTC. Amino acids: CAISESKGLAIYEQYF.